This T cell receptor beta chain was retrieved from a study of blood T cells in healthy people across ages. This clonotype was picked up many times. The ends were cut back, 3 bases at V and 7 bases at J, with 12 bases in the middle. CDR1 is SGHTA and CDR2 is FQGNSA in the germline V gene. This CDR3 is built from 13 residues. The use of a sample-barcoded 5' primer and a J-beta primer mix characterized a second PCR of about 7 to 12 cycles. Each CDR3 protein gets one entry after TCRdb re-called the 5' RACE reads with MiXCR. The data contain 550,000 to 700,000 distinct CDR3 sequences, roughly a quarter of them singletons.

The clonotype was recovered from a woman aged 70 to 79 in good health. The V gene is TRBV7-2, the J gene TRBJ1-2; D is ambiguous. Sequencing was performed on blood. CDR3 protein: CASSLAGIGGYTF. The DNA of the CDR3 is TGTGCCAGCAGCTTGGCCGGGATTGGTGGCTACACCTTC.